This entry is about one T cell receptor (beta chain). This sample was taken from a study of patients and donors after allogeneic stem cell transplantation. This CDR3 has 15 amino acids. Germline CDR1 reads SGHVS; CDR2 reads FQNEAQ. With 3 bases removed from V and 0 bases from J, the gap between germline ends came to 9 bases. Each CDR3 protein gets one entry after TCRdb re-called the RT-PCR reads with MiXCR. The sample includes more than 850,000 distinct CDR3 sequences, approximately 18% of them seen just once. The sequencing input was blood, either unsorted or a sorted T cell fraction (not recorded which). The TCR sequence derives from a human donor who was either an allogeneic HSCT recipient or a stem cell or donor lymphocyte infusion donor (not recorded which). It is not recorded whose cells these are; they may come from a transplant donor. The chain is built from TRBV7-8 and TRBJ1-5; D gene unclear. The CDR3 bases are TGTGCCAGCAGCTTCCGGGATATTAGCAATCAGCCCCAGCATTTT. The encoded protein is CASSFRDISNQPQHF.